The following is a TCR beta chain sequence with its context. Its antigen is not yet known. An end of the junction does not agree with germline; a read error may underlie this. The library was generated by 5' RACE. Sequencer: Illumina HiSeq 2500. A second PCR of roughly 7 to 11 cycles was performed with a sample-barcoded 5' primer and a J-beta primer mix. A template-switch 5' adaptor carrying 12 random nucleotides introduced a unique molecular identifier onto each TCR beta cDNA molecule. At least 2.5 million CDR3-containing paired-end reads were obtained from each sample. All of the RNA was converted into first-strand cDNA using the Mint cDNA synthesis kit, with a TRBC-specific oligonucleotide serving as the primer. After uracil-DNA glycosylase treatment, a first 18-cycle PCR used universal primers M1SS and BC2_uni_R on all cDNA. Turning to the authors' computational methods: Each sample was normalized by randomly selecting 1 million high-quality reads, each carrying a distinct molecular identifier. Instead of being binned into consensus sequences, reads that shared molecular identifiers were thrown out. MiTCR, with a Q25 quality threshold and the strictest error-elimination algorithm, was used for CDR3 identification, clonotype clustering and error correction. A nonparametric unseen species model using Euler transformation provided a lower-bound estimate of total TCR beta diversity. TCRdb reran the public reads through fastp at Q25 and MiXCR, keeping productive beta chains. Each record represents a unique CDR3 protein, reported with the most common genes and DNA among its rows. The V and J calls and clone size are TCRdb's, not the authors'. For this sample the table gives 1 million to 1.2 million distinct CDR3 sequences, of which 35% to 45% were detected only once. The ten most abundant clones make up approximately 14% of the sample.

The roughly 38 donors, aged roughly 6 to 95 years, were systemically healthy Caucasian individuals from Russia. Ten milliliters of peripheral blood were drawn from each donor into EDTA-treated Vacutainer tubes. Ficoll-Paque density-gradient centrifugation was used to isolate PBMCs, with at least 6.5 million per sample. Total RNA was extracted from PBMCs with Trizol reagent, with at least 6 micrograms obtained per sample. For every donor, an aliquot of PBMCs went through flow cytometry to measure the percentages of naive CD45RAhigh/CD27high T cells. Inclusive of the bounding cysteine and phenylalanine, the CDR3 is 15 residues long. The DNA shown is the 45-base CDR3, in frame from base 1. For CDR1 and CDR2, the germline V gene (reference sequence) lists MNHEY and SMNVEV. The sample originates from a study of blood T cells in healthy people across ages (dated by TCRdb to the mid-2010s). Notes on the research overall: Template switching captured roughly one uniquely barcoded TCR beta cDNA molecule per two T cells in model experiments. To track age-related changes in TCR beta repertoire diversity, the study relied on deep sequencing normalized with unique cDNA molecular identifiers. Donors were grouped into four age groups: young (average roughly 17 years), middle-aged (around 39), aged (around 66) and long-lived (just over 80). To avoid experimental bias, donors of different ages were randomly spread across the sequencing lanes. Using the same blood draw, the study looked at two additional independent replicas of 1 million unique cDNA reads for two donors, one aged 18 to 29 and the other aged 80 or older. The paper's findings and limits, for the study overall: Because profiling used bulk unsorted PBMCs, naive and antigen-experienced compartments could not be compared conclusively. Estimates of total diversity based on one million sequenced T cells were regarded as lower bounds and as underestimates. Because the CMV infection status of the donors was unknown, age-related changes in expanded clonotypes may potentially have been confounded. Observed TCR beta diversity per million T cells fell roughly linearly with age, and a significant reduction was already apparent by age around 40. There was a strong correlation between observed TCR beta diversity and the percentage of naive T cells measured by flow cytometry. Compared with the aged group, the long-lived group had more naive CD4+ T cells, fewer expanded clones and increased TCR diversity, suggesting age selection.

Here the chain combines TRBV27 and TRBJ1-5; perhaps TRBD1 is the D gene, with 6 bases matching. Sequenced input: blood. The source is a man between 18 and 29 years old in good health. The DNA sequence follows: TGCGCCAGCAGCCCTCTAAGGGGGAGCAATCAGCCCCAGCATTTT. It encodes CASSPLRGSNQPQHF.